These T cell receptor beta chains were read from a single sample in a study of OX40 agonist ivuxolimab in advanced cancers. Repertoires were generated with immunoSEQ multiplex PCR, while TCRdb's copy carries only in-frame clones and drops some. The sample holds roughly 75,000 clones, 80% to 90% seen once. The input for sequencing was CD4+ or CD8+ T cells sorted from blood, taken in a trial of the OX40 agonist ivuxolimab. The source of these receptors is an adult with an advanced solid tumor such as melanoma, head and neck, liver or kidney cancer. The CDR3 runs from the conserved cysteine through the conserved F or W. A D gene is named only where the DNA matches it firmly. Clone size is stated in some rows and not others, as once, few, many or a class when expanded.

V gene,J gene,D gene,clone size,CDR3 protein,CDR3 DNA
TRBV13,TRBJ2-2,NA,NA,CASSLGRGNRRELFF,TGTGCCAGCAGCTTAGGTAGGGGAAATCGAAGGGAGCTGTTTTTT
TRBV5-1,TRBJ1-2,NA,NA,CASQLAENYGYTF,TGCGCCAGCCAGCTCGCGGAGAACTATGGCTACACCTTC
TRBV5-1,TRBJ1-2,NA,NA,CASSVVPEYGYTF,TGCGCCAGCAGCGTGGTCCCTGAGTATGGCTACACCTTC
TRBV5-8,TRBJ2-1,NA,once,CASNRQGGSYNEQFF,TGTGCCAGCAACCGACAGGGAGGGTCCTACAATGAGCAGTTCTTC
TRBV19,TRBJ1-5,NA,NA,CASSIAGNQPQHF,TGTGCCAGTAGTATAGCTGGCAATCAGCCCCAGCATTTT
TRBV6-5,TRBJ2-7,TRBD2,NA,CASSYGTSGTYEQYF,TGTGCCAGCAGTTACGGGACTAGCGGTACCTACGAGCAGTACTTC
TRBV10-1,TRBJ2-7,TRBD2,few,CASSESSGRTTGSGSSYEQYF,TGCGCCAGCAGTGAGTCCTCTGGGCGAACGACTGGAAGCGGGAGCTCCTACGAGCAGTACTTC
TRBV29-1,TRBJ1-1,NA,NA,CSVAYTEAFF,TGCAGCGTTGCGTACACTGAAGCTTTCTTT
TRBV19,TRBJ1-1,TRBD1,NA,CASSLGQGGTEAFF,TGTGCCAGTAGTCTGGGACAGGGGGGCACTGAAGCTTTCTTT
TRBV7-3,TRBJ2-1,TRBD1,NA,CASSLYTGASAYNEQFF,TGTGCCAGCAGCTTGTACACAGGGGCATCCGCCTACAATGAGCAGTTCTTC
TRBV7-9,TRBJ2-7,NA,NA,CASSLGRGLSSYEQYF,TGTGCCAGCAGCTTAGGGAGGGGTCTTAGCTCCTACGAGCAGTACTTC
TRBV6-5,TRBJ1-2,NA,NA,CASRVGPNYGYTF,TGTGCCAGCAGGGTCGGACCTAACTATGGCTACACCTTC
TRBV10-3,TRBJ1-6,TRBD1,once,CAISDGDRGPDSPLHF,TGTGCCATCAGTGATGGGGACAGGGGGCCGGATTCACCCCTCCACTTT
TRBV28,TRBJ2-7,TRBD2,NA,CASSLGTGLATYEQYF,TGTGCCAGCAGCTTGGGTACGGGACTAGCGACCTACGAGCAGTACTTC
TRBV7-2,TRBJ1-2,TRBD1,NA,CASIQTGGALDGYTF,TGTGCCAGCATCCAGACAGGGGGCGCGCTAGATGGCTACACCTTC
TRBV19,TRBJ1-6,NA,NA,CASRDYNSPLHF,TGTGCCAGTAGGGACTATAATTCACCCCTCCACTTT
TRBV13,TRBJ2-1,TRBD2,NA,CASSLGGGAYNEQFF,TGTGCCAGCAGCTTAGGCGGGGGGGCCTACAATGAGCAGTTCTTC
TRBV27,TRBJ1-5,NA,NA,CASSLTQPQHF,TGTGCCAGCAGTTTAACCCAGCCCCAGCATTTT
TRBV19,TRBJ1-2,NA,few,CASSIGDGYTF,TGTGCCAGTAGTATCGGGGACGGCTACACCTTC
TRBV6-1,TRBJ2-7,NA,NA,CASSQQGWYDEQYF,TGTGCCAGCAGCCAACAGGGTTGGTACGACGAGCAGTACTTC
TRBV6-1,TRBJ1-1,NA,few,CASKGLELEAFF,TGTGCCAGCAAGGGGTTGGAGTTGGAAGCTTTCTTT
TRBV4-3,TRBJ1-2,NA,NA,CASSQHGQLYTF,TGCGCCAGCAGCCAACACGGGCAACTTTACACCTTC
TRBV6-1,TRBJ2-3,TRBD2,NA,CASSEAGLAALEMFTDTQYF,TGTGCCAGCAGTGAAGCGGGACTAGCGGCTCTAGAGATGTTCACAGATACGCAGTATTTT
TRBV19,TRBJ2-5,NA,NA,CASSPGAVETQYF,TGTGCCAGTAGTCCAGGGGCGGTGGAGACCCAGTACTTC
TRBV5-1,TRBJ2-1,NA,once,CASSFTDNEQFF,TGCGCCAGCAGCTTTACAGACAATGAGCAGTTCTTC
TRBV27,TRBJ2-1,NA,NA,CASSLSSRFFEQFF,TGTGCCAGCAGTTTGAGTTCCAGGTTCTTTGAGCAGTTCTTC
TRBV2,TRBJ2-7,NA,NA,CASSEGPHASGLYEQYF,TGTGCCAGCAGTGAAGGGCCCCATGCAAGCGGTCTTTACGAGCAGTACTTC